The 17 T cell receptor beta chains below were found in one sample sequenced in a study of cytomegalovirus exposure and HLA in healthy donors. It was with 60 Vbeta and 13 Jbeta primers that the PCR ran. Here immunoSEQ multiplex PCR was the method, and the copy in TCRdb shows in-frame clones only, minus some. The repertoire holds about 160,000 clones, with about 85% as singletons. The sample taken for sequencing was PBMCs. These receptors all stem from a man between 18 and 35 years old in good health and CMV-seronegative.

The V and J genes are TRBV7-9 and TRBJ2-2; TRBD2 agrees at 9 bases. CDR1 and CDR2 from the germline V gene are SEHNR and FQNEAQ (reference sequence). This CDR3 region has 15 residues. Trimming at V came to 5 bases and at J to 4 bases, leaving 5 bases not matched to a gene. The chain's CDR3 is CASSPGTSFTGELFF. The CDR3 DNA follows: TGTGCCAGCAGCCCCGGGACTAGCTTCACCGGGGAGCTGTTTTTT.

V gene TRBV30 combines with J gene TRBJ2-3; tentatively, D is TRBD1 (5 bases). CDR1 and CDR2 (germline): GTSNPN, SVGIG (reference sequence). V lost 1 base and J lost 6, with 17 bases in between. The CDR3 runs to 15 residues. In nucleotides, the CDR3 is TGTGCCTGGAGTGGTCATCAGGGAAGCAGGGATACGCAGTATTTT. This translates into CAWSGHQGSRDTQYF.

The chain carries TRBV6-1 and TRBJ2-5; TRBD1 matches 7 bases. Germline V CDR1 and CDR2: MNHNS, SASEGT. CDR3 size: 15 residues. The J segment lost 1 base and the V segment lost 3 bases, leaving 5 bases of the junction unmatched. This chain's CDR3 is CASSDPGTAQETQYF. The CDR3 DNA reads TGTGCCAGCAGTGACCCTGGGACAGCCCAAGAGACCCAGTACTTC.

The CDR3 DNA is TGTGCCAGCAGCTTGCGGCAAGGGGACTCCACCGGGGAGCTGTTTTTT. This encodes CASSLRQGDSTGELFF. This sequence joins TRBV5-6 and TRBJ2-2, with a possible D match to TRBD2 (6 bases). V shed 1 base and J shed 4 bases, with 14 bases lying between them. The CDR3 has 16 amino acids. Germline values: CDR1 SGHDT, CDR2 YYEEEE.

CDR3 region: CASSFAGGSYEQYF. The CDR3 DNA reads as TGTGCCAGCAGTTTTGCAGGGGGCTCCTACGAGCAGTACTTC. The rearrangement uses TRBV27 and TRBJ2-7; 7 bases agree with TRBD1. Unmatched junction bases numbered 2, after V lost 3 bases and J lost 0 bases. Germline V CDR1 and CDR2: MNHEY, SMNVEV (reference sequence). The CDR3 is made up of 14 amino acids.

The rearrangement uses TRBV27 and TRBJ2-7; 7 bases are shared with TRBD1. The CDR3 is 13 residues long. V shed 6 bases and J 2 bases; nucleotides not matched to a gene: 4. Germline V gene lookup returns CDR1 MNHEY and CDR2 SMNVEV (reference sequence). The CDR3 DNA follows: TGTGCCAGCAGACAGGGGACCGCCTACGAGCAGTACTTC. Translation: CASRQGTAYEQYF.

The V gene is TRBV4-3, the J gene TRBJ2-2, with a possible D match to TRBD1 (5 bases). V was clipped by 0 bases and J by 7 bases, with 9 bases between them. The CDR3 is made up of 14 amino acids. Per the germline V gene, CDR1 is LGHNA and CDR2 is YSLEER. Here the CDR3 reads CASSQEGRFGELFF. DNA of the CDR3: TGCGCCAGCAGCCAAGAGGGGCGATTCGGGGAGCTGTTTTTT.

The rearrangement uses TRBV7-8 and TRBJ2-1, with 10 positions matching TRBD2. CDR1 is SGHVS, CDR2 FQNEAQ, per germline. The CDR3 length is 16 residues. V lost 5 bases to trimming and J lost 8 bases; unmatched junction nucleotides: 12. CDR3: CASSPRPSGGDYEQFF. The CDR3 DNA reads as TGTGCCAGCAGCCCGCGGCCCAGCGGGGGGGACTATGAGCAGTTCTTC.

In DNA form, the CDR3 reads TGTGCCAGTAGTCGACAGGGACCCGTCAATCAGCCCCAGCATTTT. It specifies CASSRQGPVNQPQHF. This sequence joins TRBV19 and TRBJ1-5; 7 positions agree with TRBD1. The ends lost 5 bases at V and 3 bases at J; junction bases unmatched: 7. The CDR3 has 15 residues. Germline lookup yields CDR1 LNHDA and CDR2 SQIVND (reference sequence). Together with reference TRBV19 and TRBJ1-5, the CDR3 gives the full variable domain: DGGITQSPKYLFRKEGQNVTLSCEQNLNHDAMYWYRQDPGQGLRLIYYSQIVNDFQKGDIAEGYSVSREKKESFPLTVTSAQKNPTAFYLCASSRQGPVNQPQHFGDGTRLSIL.

This chain uses TRBV7-8 with TRBJ1-2; D remains ambiguous. Germline V gene lookup returns CDR1 SGHVS and CDR2 FQNEAQ. This CDR3 has 15 residues. V lost 4 bases, J lost 1 base, and 13 bases lay in between. In DNA, the CDR3 is TGTGCCAGCAGCTACTCGGGGAGCGGTAACTATGGCTACACCTTC. Encoded protein: CASSYSGSGNYGYTF.

The chain combines TRBV28 with TRBJ2-5; 8 bases match TRBD2. Losses at the gene ends were 2 bases for V and 5 bases for J; bases not matched to a gene: 4. CDR1 and CDR2 (germline): MDHEN, SYDVKM. CDR3 length: 14 amino acids. CDR3 amino acids: CASSLMASGETQYF. CDR3 sequence (DNA): TGTGCCAGCAGTTTAATGGCTAGCGGGGAGACCCAGTACTTC.

This chain links TRBV18 with TRBJ2-3, with no clear D. Trimming removed 0 bases from V and 1 base from J, with 5 bases in between. Germline loops: CDR1 KGHSH, CDR2 LQKENI. This CDR3 is built from 14 residues. The CDR3 coding sequence is TGTGCCAGCTCACCACCTCCGGGCACAGATACGCAGTATTTT. Translated: CASSPPPGTDTQYF.

This clone was seen more than once but under ten times. The chain employs TRBV28 and TRBJ1-5; D may be TRBD1 (5 bases). Looked up from germline, CDR1 is MDHEN and CDR2 is SYDVKM. The CDR3 length is 16 residues. V lost 2 bases to trimming and J lost 0 bases, with 11 bases between them. CDR3 nucleotides: TGTGCCAGCAGTTTAGAACAGGAGTATAGCAATCAGCCCCAGCATTTT. Amino acid sequence: CASSLEQEYSNQPQHF.

A few counts support this clone. This sample includes further DNA sequences coding for the same CDR3. V and J are TRBV18 and TRBJ2-5; 7 positions match TRBD1. Trimming cost V 3 bases and J 2 bases; bases outside gene matches: 0. The CDR3 is 13 residues long. Germline lookup yields CDR1 KGHSH and CDR2 LQKENI. The CDR3 DNA is TGTGCCAGCTCACCGGACAGGCAAGAGACCCAGTACTTC. This codes for CASSPDRQETQYF.

The J gene is TRBJ2-1, the V gene TRBV7-8, with 8 bases matching TRBD1. The CDR3 consists of 17 residues. Trimming at V came to 1 base and at J to 8 bases, leaving 13 bases not matched to a gene. The germline V gene encodes CDR1 SGHVS and CDR2 FQNEAQ. CDR3 DNA: TGTGCCAGCAGCTTAGTATCCGGGCAGGGGGCAGTGGATGAGCAGTTCTTC. Translated, it gives CASSLVSGQGAVDEQFF.

This chain links TRBV19 with TRBJ2-5; tentative D call: TRBD2 (5 bases). The CDR3 extends over 15 amino acids. Trimming took 4 bases from V and 2 from J, leaving 14 bases between them. CDR1 and CDR2 from the germline V gene are LNHDA and SQIVND (reference sequence). The CDR3 protein is CASSKMLGRQETQYF. CDR3 DNA sequence: TGTGCCAGTAGTAAAATGTTGGGGAGACAAGAGACCCAGTACTTC.

The sample holds a few counts of this clone. This chain links TRBV7-8 with TRBJ2-1, with 7 bases identical to TRBD2. This CDR3 is built from 13 residues. The germline V gene has CDR1 SGHVS and CDR2 FQNEAQ. Trimming cost V 10 bases and J 0 bases; bases outside gene matches: 3. This CDR3 reads CATGGSSYNEQFF. In DNA form, the CDR3 reads TGTGCCACCGGGGGGAGCTCCTACAATGAGCAGTTCTTC.